The clone carrying this TCR beta chain was seen many times. Time point: newly diagnosed GD, antithyroid drugs for less than 3 months. RNA from PBMCs was the source of the TCR library. The data derive from a study of regulatory T cells in long-lasting Graves disease. The germline CDR1 and CDR2 sequences are SGHDN and FVKESK. The ends lost 4 bases at V and 3 bases at J; junction bases unmatched: 9. The CDR3 contains 15 residues. Combining iRepertoire HTBI primers with Arm-PCR of CDR3 regions, the authors built TCR beta libraries. TCRdb fed the multiplex PCR reads into MiXCR, producing one record per CDR3 protein. There are under 800,000 distinct CDR3 sequences in the sample; approximately 15% occur only once, and about 17% lies in the top ten. The same specimen was also included in a second study, on T cells in Graves' hyperthyroidism and ophthalmopathy.

This clonotype originated in a woman aged 25-40 years with Graves disease. This chain uses TRBV14 with TRBJ2-7; 7 nucleotides agree with TRBD2. The sequenced sample was peripheral blood mononuclear cells (PBMCs), obtained at new diagnosis, from a patient treated with antithyroid drugs. This CDR3 reads CASSLSSGPVYEQYF. The CDR3 DNA follows: TGTGCCAGCAGCCTTTCTAGCGGCCCCGTCTACGAGCAGTACTTC.